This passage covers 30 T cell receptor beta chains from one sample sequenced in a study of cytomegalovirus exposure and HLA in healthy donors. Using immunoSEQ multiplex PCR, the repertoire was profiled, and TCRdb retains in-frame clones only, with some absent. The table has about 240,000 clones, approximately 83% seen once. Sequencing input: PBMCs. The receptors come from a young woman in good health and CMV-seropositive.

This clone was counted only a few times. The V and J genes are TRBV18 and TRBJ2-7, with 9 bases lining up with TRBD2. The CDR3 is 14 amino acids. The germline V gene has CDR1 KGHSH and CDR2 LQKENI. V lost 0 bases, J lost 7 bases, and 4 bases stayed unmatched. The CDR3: CASSPPPSGGEQYF. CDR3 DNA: TGTGCCAGCTCACCACCACCCAGCGGGGGGGAGCAGTACTTC.

In nucleotides, the CDR3 is TGTGCCAGTAGTCCTCAGCGGGGGCCCTACGAGCAGTACTTC. Protein sequence: CASSPQRGPYEQYF. V and J are TRBV19 and TRBJ2-7; 8 positions agree with TRBD2. Trimming cost V 5 bases and J 2 bases; bases outside gene matches: 5. Germline V gene lookup returns CDR1 LNHDA and CDR2 SQIVND (reference sequence). The CDR3 sequence is 14 residues long.

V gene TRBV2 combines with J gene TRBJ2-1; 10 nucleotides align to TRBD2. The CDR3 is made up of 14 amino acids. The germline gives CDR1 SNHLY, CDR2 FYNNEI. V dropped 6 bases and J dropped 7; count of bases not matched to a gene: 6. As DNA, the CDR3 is TGTGCCAGCAGCCCTAGCGGGAGTTTTAATGAGCAGTTCTTC. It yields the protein CASSPSGSFNEQFF.

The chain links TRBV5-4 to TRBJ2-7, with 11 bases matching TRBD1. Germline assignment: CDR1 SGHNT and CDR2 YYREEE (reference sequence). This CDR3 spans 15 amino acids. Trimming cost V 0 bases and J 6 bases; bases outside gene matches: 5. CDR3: CASSLAPGQGGEQYF. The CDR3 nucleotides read TGTGCCAGCAGCTTGGCCCCGGGACAGGGGGGCGAGCAGTACTTC.

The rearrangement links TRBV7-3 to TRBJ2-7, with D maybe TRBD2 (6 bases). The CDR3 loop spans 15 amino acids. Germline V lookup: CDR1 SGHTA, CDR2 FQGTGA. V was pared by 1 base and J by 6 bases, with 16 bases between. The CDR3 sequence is CASSLIGSSSGEQYF. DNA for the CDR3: TGTGCCAGCAGCTTAATCGGGAGTAGCTCTGGCGAGCAGTACTTC.

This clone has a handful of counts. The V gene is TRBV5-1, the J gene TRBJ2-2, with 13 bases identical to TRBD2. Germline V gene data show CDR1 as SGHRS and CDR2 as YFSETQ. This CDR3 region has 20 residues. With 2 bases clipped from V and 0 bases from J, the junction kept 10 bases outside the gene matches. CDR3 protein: CASSLGAGTSGATNTGELFF. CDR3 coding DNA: TGCGCCAGCAGCTTAGGGGCCGGGACTAGCGGGGCTACGAACACCGGGGAGCTGTTTTTT. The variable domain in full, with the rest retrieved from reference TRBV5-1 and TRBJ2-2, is KAGVTQTPRYLIKTRGQQVTLSCSPISGHRSVSWYQQTPGQGLQFLFEYFSETQRNKGNFPGRFSGRQFSNSRSEMNVSTLELGDSALYLCASSLGAGTSGATNTGELFFGEGSRLTVL.

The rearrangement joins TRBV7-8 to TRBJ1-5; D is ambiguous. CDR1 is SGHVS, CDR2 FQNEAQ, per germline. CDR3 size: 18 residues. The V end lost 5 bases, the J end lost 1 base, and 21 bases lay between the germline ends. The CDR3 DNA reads TGTGCCAGCAGCGAATTAGGGAGAAAGGGAGTAAGCAATCAGCCCCAGCATTTT. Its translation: CASSELGRKGVSNQPQHF.

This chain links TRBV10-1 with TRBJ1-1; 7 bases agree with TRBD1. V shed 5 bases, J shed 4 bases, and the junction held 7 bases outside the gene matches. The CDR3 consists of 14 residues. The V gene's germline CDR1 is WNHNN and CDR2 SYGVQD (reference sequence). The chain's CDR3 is CASSQDRRGTEAFF. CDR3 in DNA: TGCGCCAGCAGTCAGGACAGGCGAGGCACTGAAGCTTTCTTT.

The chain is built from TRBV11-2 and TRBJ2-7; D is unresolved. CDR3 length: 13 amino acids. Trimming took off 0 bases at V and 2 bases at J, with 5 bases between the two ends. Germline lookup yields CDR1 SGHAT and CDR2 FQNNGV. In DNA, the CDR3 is TGTGCCAGCAGCTTAGACCAGGCCTACGAGCAGTACTTC. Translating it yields CASSLDQAYEQYF.

This CDR3 reads CASSQYQLAETDTQYF. In nucleotides, the CDR3 is TGCGCCAGCAGCCAATATCAACTAGCGGAAACAGATACGCAGTATTTT. This chain links TRBV4-1 with TRBJ2-3; 8 nucleotides align to TRBD2. V lost 2 bases and J lost 3; bases outside the gene matches: 7. CDR3 size: 16 residues. Germline-derived CDR1 and CDR2 are MGHRA and YSYEKL.

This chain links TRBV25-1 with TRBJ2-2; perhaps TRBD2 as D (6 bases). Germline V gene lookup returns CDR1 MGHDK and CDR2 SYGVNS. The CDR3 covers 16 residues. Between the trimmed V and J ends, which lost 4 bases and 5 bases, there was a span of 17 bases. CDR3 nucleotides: TGTGCCAGCAGTGGGGGGAGGTTTGGAGATACCGGGGAGCTGTTTTTT. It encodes CASSGGRFGDTGELFF.

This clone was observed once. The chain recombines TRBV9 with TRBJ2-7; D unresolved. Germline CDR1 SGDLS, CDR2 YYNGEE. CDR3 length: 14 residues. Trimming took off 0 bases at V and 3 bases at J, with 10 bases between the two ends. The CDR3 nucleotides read TGTGCCAGCAGCGTAGGGGCAGAATTCTACGAGCAGTACTTC. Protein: CASSVGAEFYEQYF.

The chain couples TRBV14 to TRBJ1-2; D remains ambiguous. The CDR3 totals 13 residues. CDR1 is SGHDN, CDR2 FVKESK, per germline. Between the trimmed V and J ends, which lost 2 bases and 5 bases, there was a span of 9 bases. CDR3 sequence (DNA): TGTGCCAGCAGCCAAAACAGATATTATGGCTACACCTTC. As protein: CASSQNRYYGYTF.

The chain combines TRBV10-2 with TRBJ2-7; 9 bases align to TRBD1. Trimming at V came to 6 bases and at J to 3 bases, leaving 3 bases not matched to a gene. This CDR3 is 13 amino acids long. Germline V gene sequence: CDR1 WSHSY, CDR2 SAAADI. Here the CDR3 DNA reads TGCGCCAGCAGACAGGGGGCCGACTACGAGCAGTACTTC. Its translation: CASRQGADYEQYF.

CDR3 sequence reads: CSADLPQGGELFF. The DNA for the CDR3 is TGCAGCGCTGACTTGCCTCAGGGCGGGGAGCTGTTTTTT. V gene TRBV29-1 combines with J gene TRBJ2-2, with D perhaps TRBD1 (5 bases). In germline, CDR1 is SQVTM, CDR2 ANQGSEA. The CDR3 loop spans 13 amino acids. V lost 7 bases to trimming and J lost 7 bases, with 16 bases between them.

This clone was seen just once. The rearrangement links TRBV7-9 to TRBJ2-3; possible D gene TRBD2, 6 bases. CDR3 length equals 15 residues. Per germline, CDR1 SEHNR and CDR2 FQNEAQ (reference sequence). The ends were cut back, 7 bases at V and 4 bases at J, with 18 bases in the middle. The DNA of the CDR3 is TGTGCCAGCAACGGGCGAACTAGCTTACCAGATACGCAGTATTTT. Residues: CASNGRTSLPDTQYF.

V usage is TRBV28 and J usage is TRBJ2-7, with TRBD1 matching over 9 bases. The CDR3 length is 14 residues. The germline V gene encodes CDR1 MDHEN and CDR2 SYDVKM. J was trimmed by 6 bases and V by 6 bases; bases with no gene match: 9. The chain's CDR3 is CASRSAGQGSEQYF. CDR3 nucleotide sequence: TGTGCCAGCAGGTCGGCGGGACAGGGTTCCGAGCAGTACTTC.

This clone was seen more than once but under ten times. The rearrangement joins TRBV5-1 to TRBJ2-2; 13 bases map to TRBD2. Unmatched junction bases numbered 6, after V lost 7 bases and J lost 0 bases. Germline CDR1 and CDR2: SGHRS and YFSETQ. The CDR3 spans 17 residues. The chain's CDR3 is CASRPTSGRANTGELFF. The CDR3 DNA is TGCGCCAGCCGTCCTACTAGCGGGAGGGCGAACACCGGGGAGCTGTTTTTT.

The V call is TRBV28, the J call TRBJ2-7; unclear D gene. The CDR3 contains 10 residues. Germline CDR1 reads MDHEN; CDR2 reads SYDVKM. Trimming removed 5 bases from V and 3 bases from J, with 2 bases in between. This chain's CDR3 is CASSHYEQYF. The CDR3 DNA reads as TGTGCCAGCAGTCACTACGAGCAGTACTTC.

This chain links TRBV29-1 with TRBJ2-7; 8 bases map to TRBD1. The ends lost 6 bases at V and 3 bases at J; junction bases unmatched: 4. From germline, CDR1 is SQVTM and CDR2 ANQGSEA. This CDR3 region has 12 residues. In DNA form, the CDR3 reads TGCAGCGTGTTAACAGGGGGCTACGAGCAGTACTTC. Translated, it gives CSVLTGGYEQYF.

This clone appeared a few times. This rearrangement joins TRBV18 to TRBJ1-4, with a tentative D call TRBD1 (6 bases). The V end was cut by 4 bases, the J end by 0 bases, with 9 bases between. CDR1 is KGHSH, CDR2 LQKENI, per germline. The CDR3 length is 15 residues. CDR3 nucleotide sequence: TGTGCCAGCTCACAAGGGACATCAACTAATGAAAAACTGTTTTTT. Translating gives CASSQGTSTNEKLFF.

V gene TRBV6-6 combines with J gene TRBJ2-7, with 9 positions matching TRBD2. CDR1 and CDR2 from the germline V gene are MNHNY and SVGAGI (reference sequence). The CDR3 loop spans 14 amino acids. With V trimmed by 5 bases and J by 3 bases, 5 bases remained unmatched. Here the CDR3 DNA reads TGTGCCAGCAGTGCGGGGGGGCAGTTCTACGAGCAGTACTTC. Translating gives CASSAGGQFYEQYF.

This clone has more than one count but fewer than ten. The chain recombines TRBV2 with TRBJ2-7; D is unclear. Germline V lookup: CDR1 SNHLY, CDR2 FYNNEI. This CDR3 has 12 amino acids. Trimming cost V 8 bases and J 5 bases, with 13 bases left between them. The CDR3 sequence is CASEIGSDEQYF. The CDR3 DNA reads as TGTGCCAGCGAAATTGGCAGTGACGAGCAGTACTTC.

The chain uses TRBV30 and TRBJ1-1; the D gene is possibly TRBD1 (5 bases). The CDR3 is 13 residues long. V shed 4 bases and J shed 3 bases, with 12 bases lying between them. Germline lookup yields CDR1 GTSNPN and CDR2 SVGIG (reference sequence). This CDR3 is CAWNPGEDTEAFF. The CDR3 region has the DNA TGTGCCTGGAATCCGGGGGAGGACACTGAAGCTTTCTTT. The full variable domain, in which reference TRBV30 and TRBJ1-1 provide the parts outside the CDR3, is SQTIHQWPATLVQPVGSPLSLECTVEGTSNPNLYWYRQAAGRGLQLLFYSVGIGQISSEVPQNLSASRPQDRQFILSSKKLLLSDSGFYLCAWNPGEDTEAFFGQGTRLTVV.

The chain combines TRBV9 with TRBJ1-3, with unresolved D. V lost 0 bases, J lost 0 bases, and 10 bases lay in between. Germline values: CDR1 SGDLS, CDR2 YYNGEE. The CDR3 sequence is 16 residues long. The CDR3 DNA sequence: TGTGCCAGCAGCGTAGTCCCAGGCTCCTCTGGAAACACCATATATTTT. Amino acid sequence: CASSVVPGSSGNTIYF. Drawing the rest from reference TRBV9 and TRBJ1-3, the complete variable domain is DSGVTQTPKHLITATGQRVTLRCSPRSGDLSVYWYQQSLDQGLQFLIQYYNGEERAKGNILERFSAQQFPDLHSELNLSSLELGDSALYFCASSVVPGSSGNTIYFGEGSWLTVV.

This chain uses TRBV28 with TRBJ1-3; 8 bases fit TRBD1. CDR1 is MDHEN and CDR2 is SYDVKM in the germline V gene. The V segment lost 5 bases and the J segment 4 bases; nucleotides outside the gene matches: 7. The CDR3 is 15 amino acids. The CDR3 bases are TGTGCCAGCAGTGAAACAGGGGGGGGCGGAAACACCATATATTTT. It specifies CASSETGGGGNTIYF.

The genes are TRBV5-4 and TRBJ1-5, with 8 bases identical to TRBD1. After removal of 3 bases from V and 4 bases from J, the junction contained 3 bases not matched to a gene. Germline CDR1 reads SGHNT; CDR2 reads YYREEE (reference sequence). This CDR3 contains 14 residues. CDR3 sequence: CASSSQGGNQPQHF. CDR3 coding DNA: TGTGCCAGCAGCTCACAGGGGGGGAATCAGCCCCAGCATTTT.

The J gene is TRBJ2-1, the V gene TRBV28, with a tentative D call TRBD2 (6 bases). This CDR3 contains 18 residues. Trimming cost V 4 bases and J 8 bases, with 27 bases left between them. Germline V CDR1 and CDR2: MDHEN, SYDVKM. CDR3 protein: CASSYLISGVGPRDEQFF. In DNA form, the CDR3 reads TGTGCCAGCAGTTACCTTATTAGCGGAGTGGGGCCTAGGGATGAGCAGTTCTTC.

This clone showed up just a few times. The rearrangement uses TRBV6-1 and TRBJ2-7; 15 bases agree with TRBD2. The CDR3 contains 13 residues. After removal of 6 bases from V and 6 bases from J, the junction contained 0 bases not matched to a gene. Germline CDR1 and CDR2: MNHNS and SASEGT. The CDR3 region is CASRGLAGGEQYF. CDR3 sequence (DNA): TGTGCCAGCAGGGGACTAGCGGGAGGCGAGCAGTACTTC.

The CDR3 loop reads CASRRTVNEQFF. For the CDR3, the DNA is TGTGCCAGCAGGAGGACAGTAAATGAGCAGTTCTTC. This chain uses TRBV6-1 with TRBJ2-1; TRBD1 is a possible D gene (6 bases). The V and J ends lost 6 bases and 7 bases respectively, with 10 bases between them. Germline CDR1 and CDR2: MNHNS and SASEGT. The CDR3 spans 12 residues.